This is a list of T cell receptor beta chains from one sample in a study of blood T cell repertoires in COVID-19. TCRdb's table, derived via immunoSEQ multiplex PCR, lists solely in-frame clones and lacks some. The sample contains about 180,000 clones, around 86% of which appear only once. Sequenced input: peripheral blood. These receptors all come from a middle-aged man with active or convalescent COVID-19. Each CDR3 is given with its conserved first and last residue. The D gene is left open where the match is weak. Where a row states a size, it is once, few, many or the class of an expanded clone; other rows omit it.

TRBV3-1/TRBV3-2,15,TRBD2,-,TRBJ2-5,TGTGCCAGCAGCCAAAATAGCGGGAGTAGGGAGACCCAGTACTTC,CASSQNSGSRETQYF
TRBV10-3,16,-,-,TRBJ1-6,TGTGCCATCAGTGAGTCTTGGGAGATACATAATTCACCCCTCCACTTT,CAISESWEIHNSPLHF
TRBV30,12,TRBD1,-,TRBJ1-2,TGTGCCTACACGACAGGGGACTATGGCTACACCTTC,CAYTTGDYGYTF
TRBV5-1,14,-,-,TRBJ2-1,TGCGCCAGCAGCTTGGAGACTAGCTACAATGAGCAGTTCTTC,CASSLETSYNEQFF
TRBV24-1,15,-,once,TRBJ2-2,TGTGCCACCAGTGACTCGGACAGGAACACCGGGGAGCTGTTTTTT,CATSDSDRNTGELFF
TRBV3-1/TRBV3-2,13,-,-,TRBJ1-2,TGTGCCAGCAGCTCCCGGGGGGCGGATGGCTACACCTTC,CASSSRGADGYTF
TRBV18,13,TRBD1,-,TRBJ1-2,TGTGCCAGCTCAGAGACGGGACAGCGGGGCTACACCTTC,CASSETGQRGYTF
TRBV18,15,-,-,TRBJ2-1,TGTGCCAGCTCACCAGGAGCAGTCTCCTACAATGAGCAGTTCTTC,CASSPGAVSYNEQFF
TRBV30,14,TRBD1,-,TRBJ2-7,TGTGCCTGTCTTCGGGACAGGGGGCCCTACGAGCAGTACTTC,CACLRDRGPYEQYF
TRBV29-1,13,-,-,TRBJ2-2,TGCAGCGTTGAAGGGAGTTCTACGGGGGAGCTGTTTTTT,CSVEGSSTGELFF
TRBV12-3/TRBV12-4,13,-,-,TRBJ1-4,TGTGCCAGCAGTCTCAGGGAAAGTGAAAAACTGTTTTTT,CASSLRESEKLFF
TRBV28,15,-,few,TRBJ1-2,TGTGCCACCTTCCCCTCCTACAGTAAAAAAGATGGCTACACCTTC,CATFPSYSKKDGYTF
TRBV5-5,14,TRBD1,once,TRBJ1-2,TGTGCCAGCAGCCTGGACAGGGTTCGGGATGGCTACACCTTC,CASSLDRVRDGYTF
TRBV29-1,15,-,-,TRBJ2-7,TGCAGCGTCCGACCCGGGACAACAAGAATCTACGAGCAGTACTTC,CSVRPGTTRIYEQYF
TRBV2,14,TRBD1,-,TRBJ2-4,TGTGCCCTCCACGAGGGGGCGGCCAAAAACATTCAGTACTTC,CALHEGAAKNIQYF
TRBV19,16,-,-,TRBJ1-5,TGTGCCAGTAGTCCTTTCGGGGGTTCACTCAATCAGCCCCAGCATTTT,CASSPFGGSLNQPQHF
TRBV11-1,12,-,-,TRBJ2-4,TGTGCCAGCCGCTCGCTGGAGGACATTCAGTACTTC,CASRSLEDIQYF
TRBV28,16,TRBD2,-,TRBJ2-3,TGTGCCAGCAGTTTAAGCGGGGGAATAAGCACAGATACGCAGTATTTT,CASSLSGGISTDTQYF
TRBV7-2,14,-,-,TRBJ2-7,TGTGCCAGCACCCTCGGGGGGCCCTTTGGCGAGCAGTACTTC,CASTLGGPFGEQYF
TRBV21-1,18,-,once,TRBJ2-1,TGTGCCAGCAGCAATTCAGCCTCCGGGACTAGCAGATACAATGAGCAGTTCTTC,CASSNSASGTSRYNEQFF
TRBV5-6,15,TRBD1,once,TRBJ1-2,TGTGCCAGCAGCGAAGAAAAAGGGACAGGGCGAGGCTACACCTTC,CASSEEKGTGRGYTF
TRBV7-9,16,TRBD1,once,TRBJ1-4,TGTGCCAGCAGCCACGAGGGGGCTGCAACTAATGAAAAACTGTTTTTT,CASSHEGAATNEKLFF
TRBV4-2,15,TRBD2,-,TRBJ2-7,TGTGCCAGCAGCCAAGGGGCTAGCGGGAGTTACGAGCAGTACTTC,CASSQGASGSYEQYF
TRBV7-6,16,-,few,TRBJ2-3,TGTGCCAGCAGCCGATGGGACTTGAGGGGCACAGATACGCAGTATTTT,CASSRWDLRGTDTQYF
TRBV9,14,-,-,TRBJ1-6,TGTGCCAGCAGCGTGTCAGACACTAATTCACCCCTCCACTTT,CASSVSDTNSPLHF
TRBV5-6,16,-,few,TRBJ1-1,TGTGCCAGCAGCTCAGCGGGGCGCCGGGCAGTTACTGAAGCTTTCTTT,CASSSAGRRAVTEAFF
TRBV28,16,TRBD2,-,TRBJ2-7,TGTGCCAGCAGCTCGGCGGTGGCTAGCGGGACCTACGAGCAGTACTTC,CASSSAVASGTYEQYF
TRBV28,14,-,-,TRBJ2-2,TGTGCCAGCAGTTTACATAGCGTCACCGGGGAGCTGTTTTTT,CASSLHSVTGELFF
TRBV5-1,16,TRBD1,once,TRBJ2-2,TGCGCCAGCAGCTTGAATATCCAGGGGGCGTCCGGGGAGCTGTTTTTT,CASSLNIQGASGELFF
TRBV30,13,TRBD1,-,TRBJ1-1,TGTGCCTGGAGGGGACAGCCGAACACTGAAGCTTTCTTT,CAWRGQPNTEAFF
TRBV7-2,17,TRBD2,-,TRBJ2-3,TGTGCCAGCAGCAATCCTACTAGCGGGAGTTGGACAGATACGCAGTATTTT,CASSNPTSGSWTDTQYF
TRBV7-2,16,TRBD1,-,TRBJ2-7,TGTGCCAGCAGCTTAGGATTCGGGACAGGGACCTACGAGCAGTACTTC,CASSLGFGTGTYEQYF
TRBV6-2/TRBV6-3,12,-,-,TRBJ1-4,TGTGCCAGCAGTTGGTCCGGTGAAAAACTGTTTTTT,CASSWSGEKLFF
TRBV28,16,TRBD1,-,TRBJ1-1,TGTGCCAGCAGTTGGCGCCGTGGGGGGACAGGAACTGAAGCTTTCTTT,CASSWRRGGTGTEAFF
TRBV29-1,16,TRBD2,few,TRBJ2-1,TGCAGCGTTGAATCGGCCCTAGCGGGCAACTACAATGAGCAGTTCTTC,CSVESALAGNYNEQFF
TRBV7-2,14,-,-,TRBJ2-7,TGTGCCAGCAGCTTAGGTGGGGGCCCCTACGAGCAGTACTTC,CASSLGGGPYEQYF
TRBV6-1,14,TRBD1,few,TRBJ1-1,TGTGCCAGCAGTGAACCTGGGGACAGACTTGAAGCTTTCTTT,CASSEPGDRLEAFF
TRBV5-1,17,-,-,TRBJ1-3,TGCGCCAGCAGCCAGACTTTTCAGGGCAGCTCTGGAAACACCATATATTTT,CASSQTFQGSSGNTIYF
TRBV12-5,13,-,-,TRBJ2-2,TGTGCTAGTGGTGAGGTATCCACCGGGGAGCTGTTTTTT,CASGEVSTGELFF
TRBV11-3,13,-,once,TRBJ2-2,TGTGCCAGCAGCCCAGTAATGACCGGGGAGCTGTTTTTT,CASSPVMTGELFF
TRBV21-1,17,-,-,TRBJ1-2,TGTGCCAGCAGCCTAATACGAAGGGGGGACAGGGAGAATGGCTACACCTTC,CASSLIRRGDRENGYTF
TRBV5-1,15,-,-,TRBJ1-2,TGCGCCAGCACCACCGACAGACCAACTAACTATGGCTACACCTTC,CASTTDRPTNYGYTF
TRBV19,18,-,-,TRBJ2-1,TGTGCCAGTAGTACCCCCCTGGGACGGGGGGCCTCCTACAATGAGCAGTTCTTC,CASSTPLGRGASYNEQFF
TRBV18,12,-,-,TRBJ2-7,TGTGCCAGCTCATCCTTCCAGGGCGAGCAGTACTTC,CASSSFQGEQYF
TRBV28,13,-,-,TRBJ1-5,TGTGCCAGCATTGGGTTGGCGGGGCAGCCCCAGCATTTT,CASIGLAGQPQHF
TRBV6-1,13,-,-,TRBJ2-5,TGTGCCAGCAGTGAGGGCCCGCAGAGGACCCAGTACTTC,CASSEGPQRTQYF
TRBV7-2,15,TRBD1,-,TRBJ1-6,TGTGCCAGCAGCATCGGACAGGGAAGGAATTCACCCCTCCACTTT,CASSIGQGRNSPLHF
TRBV6-1,15,TRBD1,-,TRBJ2-7,TGTGCCAGCAGTGAAGCGTTCGGACAGGGCTACGAGCAGTACTTC,CASSEAFGQGYEQYF
TRBV3-1/TRBV3-2,19,TRBD2,-,TRBJ2-2,TGTGCCAGCAGCCCGTACGGGACTAGCGGGAAAGCGCACACCGGGGAGCTGTTTTTT,CASSPYGTSGKAHTGELFF